A single TCR beta chain is shown here with its context. The ends were cut back, 6 bases at V and 2 bases at J, with 8 bases in the middle. Germline CDR1 is MGHDK and CDR2 is SYGVNS. CDR3 length: 13 amino acids. Measured with immunoSEQ multiplex PCR; TCRdb has only the in-frame clones, and not every one. The sample has roughly 83,000 clones, around 86% seen once. This record belongs to a study of glioma-infiltrating T cells after dendritic cell vaccination. About the research overall: Autologous tumor lysate-pulsed dendritic cell vaccination was given between about 2003 and 2012. Dendritic cells derived from monocytes and pulsed with autologous tumor lysate formed the vaccine.

J is TRBJ1-5 and V is TRBV25-1; D remains ambiguous. This receptor was obtained from a human donor with glioblastoma. The specimen comprised blood, sampled before dendritic cell vaccination. CDR3 residues: CASSRNGNQPQHF. CDR3 bases: TGTGCCAGCAGCAGGAATGGCAATCAGCCCCAGCATTTT.